One and the same sample provided the 4 T cell receptor beta chains below, sequenced in a study of blood T cell repertoires in COVID-19. This table comes from immunoSEQ multiplex PCR, and its TCRdb copy is limited to in-frame clones, with some not included. This sample carries about 480,000 clones, around nine tenths of them seen once, and the ten largest clones take approximately 1.8%. The sequenced material came from PBMCs or T cells enriched from blood (not recorded which). The origin of the receptors is a woman between 40 and 55 years old who had recovered from COVID-19.

This clone was detected a few times. The chain uses TRBV2 and TRBJ1-6; D is ambiguous. Between the trimmed V and J ends, which lost 8 bases and 14 bases, there was a span of 22 bases. The CDR3 runs 14 residues. Germline V gives CDR1 SNHLY, CDR2 FYNNEI. CDR3 protein: CASRTSNLGESLHF. DNA of the CDR3: TGTGCCAGCCGAACAAGCAACCTCGGGGAGTCCCTCCACTTT. Based on the CDR3 plus reference TRBV2 and TRBJ1-6, the full variable domain is EPEVTQTPSHQVTQMGQEVILRCVPISNHLYFYWYRQILGQKVEFLVSFYNNEISEKSEIFDDQFSVERPDGSNFTLKIRSTKLEDSAMYFCASRTSNLGESLHFGNGTRLTVT.

This clone was counted only a few times. This rearrangement joins TRBV11-3 to TRBJ2-1; D possibly corresponds to TRBD1 (6 bases). Germline CDR1 reads SGHNT; CDR2 reads YENEEA. The CDR3 totals 16 residues. V lost 5 bases, J lost 0 bases, and 14 bases lay in between. The CDR3 region has the DNA TGTGCCAGCAGCCCCAGGGGCCGGAGCTCCTACAATGAGCAGTTCTTC. It yields the protein CASSPRGRSSYNEQFF.

This chain joins TRBV28 and TRBJ1-1; D unresolved. Per the germline V gene, CDR1 is MDHEN and CDR2 is SYDVKM. CDR3 size: 15 residues. Between the trimmed V and J ends, which lost 2 bases and 0 bases, there was a span of 10 bases. The CDR3 loop reads CASSLPPPVNTEAFF. In nucleotides, the CDR3 is TGTGCCAGCAGTTTACCCCCCCCGGTGAACACTGAAGCTTTCTTT.

The CDR3 DNA sequence: TGTGCCAGTAGTATAGGGACAGGGGTTACCGGGGAGCTGTTTTTT. Amino acids: CASSIGTGVTGELFF. The J gene is TRBJ2-2, the V gene TRBV19; 9 bases map to TRBD1. Germline V gene data show CDR1 as LNHDA and CDR2 as SQIVND (reference sequence). The CDR3 loop spans 15 amino acids. V was pared by 1 base and J by 5 bases, with 2 bases of the junction left unmatched.